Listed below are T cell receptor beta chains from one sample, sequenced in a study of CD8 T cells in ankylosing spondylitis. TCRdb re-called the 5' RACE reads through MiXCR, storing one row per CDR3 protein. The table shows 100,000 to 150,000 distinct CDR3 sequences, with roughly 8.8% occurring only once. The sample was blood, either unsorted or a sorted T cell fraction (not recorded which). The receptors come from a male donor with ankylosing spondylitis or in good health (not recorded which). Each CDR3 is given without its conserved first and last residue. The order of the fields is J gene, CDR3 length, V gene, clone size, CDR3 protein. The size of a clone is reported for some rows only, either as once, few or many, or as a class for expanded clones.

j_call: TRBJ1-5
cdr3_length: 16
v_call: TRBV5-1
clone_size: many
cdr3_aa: ASSPGPSVGGSNQPQH

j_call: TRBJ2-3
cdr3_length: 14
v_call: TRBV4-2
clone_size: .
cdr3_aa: ASSQVAGPSTDTQY

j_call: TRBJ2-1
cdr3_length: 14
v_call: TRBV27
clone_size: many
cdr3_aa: ASRSLRLAYNNEQF

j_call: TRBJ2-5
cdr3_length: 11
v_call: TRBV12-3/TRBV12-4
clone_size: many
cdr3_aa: ASSPRQGETQY

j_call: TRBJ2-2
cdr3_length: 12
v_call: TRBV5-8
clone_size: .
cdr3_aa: ASRPSANTGELF

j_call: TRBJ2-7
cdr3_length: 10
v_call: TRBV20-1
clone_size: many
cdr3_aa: SATHIHGEQY

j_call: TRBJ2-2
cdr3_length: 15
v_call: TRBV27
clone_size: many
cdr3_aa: ASSSGILAGVTGELF

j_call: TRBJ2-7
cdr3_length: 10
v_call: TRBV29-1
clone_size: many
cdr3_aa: SAGTSSDEQY

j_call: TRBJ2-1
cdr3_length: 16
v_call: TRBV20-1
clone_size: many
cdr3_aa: SARRPLAGGPTNNEQF

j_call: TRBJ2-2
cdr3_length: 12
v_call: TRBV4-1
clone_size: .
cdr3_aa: ASSQVGGTGELF

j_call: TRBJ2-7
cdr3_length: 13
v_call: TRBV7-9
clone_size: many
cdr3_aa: ASSWGTGGLDEQY

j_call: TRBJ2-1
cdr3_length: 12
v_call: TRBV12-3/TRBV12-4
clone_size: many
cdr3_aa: ASSLGLAGNEQF

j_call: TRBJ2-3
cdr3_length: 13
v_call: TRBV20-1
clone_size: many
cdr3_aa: SATRPGRGTDTQY

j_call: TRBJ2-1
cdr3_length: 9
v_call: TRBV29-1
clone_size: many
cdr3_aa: SVVTGNEQF

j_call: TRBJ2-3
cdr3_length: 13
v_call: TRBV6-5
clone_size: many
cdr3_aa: ASSYSPTDTDTQY

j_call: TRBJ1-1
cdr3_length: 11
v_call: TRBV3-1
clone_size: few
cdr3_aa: ASSPLRNTEAF

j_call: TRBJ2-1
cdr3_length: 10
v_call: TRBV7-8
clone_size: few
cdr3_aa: ASSPYTNEQF

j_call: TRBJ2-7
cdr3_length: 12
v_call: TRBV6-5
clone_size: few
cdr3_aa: ASSYSQISYEQY

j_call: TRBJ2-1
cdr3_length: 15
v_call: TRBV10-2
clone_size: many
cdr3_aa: ASGSASGSIIDDEQF

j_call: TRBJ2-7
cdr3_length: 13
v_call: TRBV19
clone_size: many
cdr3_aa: ASSTRLANRYEQY

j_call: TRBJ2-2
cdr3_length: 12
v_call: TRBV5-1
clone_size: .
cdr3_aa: ASSSTGGPGELF

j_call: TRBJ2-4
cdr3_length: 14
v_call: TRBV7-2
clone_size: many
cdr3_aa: ASSLLAGNLKNIQY

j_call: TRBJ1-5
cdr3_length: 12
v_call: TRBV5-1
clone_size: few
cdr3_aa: ASSLGPDRQPQH

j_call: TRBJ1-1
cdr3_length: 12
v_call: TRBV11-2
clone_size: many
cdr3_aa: ASSYIGRDAEAF

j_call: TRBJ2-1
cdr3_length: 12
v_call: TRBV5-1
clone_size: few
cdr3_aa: ASKGLAADNEQF

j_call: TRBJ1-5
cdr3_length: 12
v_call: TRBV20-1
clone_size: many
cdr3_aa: SARIVNSNQPQH

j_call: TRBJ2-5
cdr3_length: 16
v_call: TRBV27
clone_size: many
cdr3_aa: ASSSYIGFVRNVETQY

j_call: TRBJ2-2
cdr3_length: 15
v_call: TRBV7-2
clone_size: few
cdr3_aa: ASSATVPGLSTGELF

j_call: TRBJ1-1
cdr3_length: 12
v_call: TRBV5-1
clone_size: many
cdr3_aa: ASKSSELGTEAF

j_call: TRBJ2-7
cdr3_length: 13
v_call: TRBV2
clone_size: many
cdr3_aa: ASRDGTSGPYEQY

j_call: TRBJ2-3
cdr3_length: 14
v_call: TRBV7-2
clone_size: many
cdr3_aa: ASSSRLAILTDTQY

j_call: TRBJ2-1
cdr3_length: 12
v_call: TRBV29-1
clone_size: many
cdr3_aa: SVVKDRRSNEQF

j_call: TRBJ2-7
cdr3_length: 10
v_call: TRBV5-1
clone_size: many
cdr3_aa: ASSFYGTSPS

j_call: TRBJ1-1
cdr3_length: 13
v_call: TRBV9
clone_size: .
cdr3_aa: ASSPGGGLNTEAF

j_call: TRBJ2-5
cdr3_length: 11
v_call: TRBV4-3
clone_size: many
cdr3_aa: ASSQEKRETQY

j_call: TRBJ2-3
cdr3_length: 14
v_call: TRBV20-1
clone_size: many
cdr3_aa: SARDRRLANTDTQY

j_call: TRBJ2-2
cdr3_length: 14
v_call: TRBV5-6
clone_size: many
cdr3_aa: ASSYGTGADTGELF

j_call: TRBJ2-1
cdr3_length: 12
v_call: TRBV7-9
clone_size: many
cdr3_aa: ASSGGLADNEQF

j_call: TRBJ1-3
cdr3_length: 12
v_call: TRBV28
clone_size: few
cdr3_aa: ASEAPAPGNTIY

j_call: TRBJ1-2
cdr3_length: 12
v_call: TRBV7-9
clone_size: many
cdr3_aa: ASSIGTGVRGYT

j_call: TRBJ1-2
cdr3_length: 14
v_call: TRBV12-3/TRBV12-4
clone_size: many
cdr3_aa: ASSSRLTGGYYGYT